Presented here are 14 T cell receptor beta chains from one specimen sequenced in a study of blood T cell repertoires in COVID-19. Method: immunoSEQ multiplex PCR; TCRdb's copy keeps in-frame clones and lacks some. The data contain 360,000 or so clones, 85% to 90% of them singletons. The source material was PBMCs or T cells enriched from blood (not recorded which). The receptors come from a woman under 40 who had recovered from COVID-19.

Here the CDR3 DNA reads TGTGCCAGCCGACGGGGAGCTAATTCACCCCTCCACTTT. It encodes CASRRGANSPLHF. V is TRBV12-3 or TRBV12-4 and J is TRBJ1-6; D is ambiguous. Trimming pared 8 bases from V and 6 bases from J, leaving 11 bases between. The CDR3 has 13 residues.

The V call is TRBV7-3, the J call TRBJ1-6; D unresolved. This CDR3 is built from 13 residues. The germline V and J ends were trimmed by 5 bases and 8 bases, with 10 bases remaining between them. Germline assignment: CDR1 SGHTA and CDR2 FQGTGA. The CDR3, as DNA: TGTGCCAGCAGCCCCCAGAGCGATTCACCCCTCCACTTT. It is translated as CASSPQSDSPLHF.

The chain employs TRBV7-9 and TRBJ1-3; D is unclear. CDR3 length equals 13 residues. Per the germline V gene, CDR1 is SEHNR and CDR2 is FQNEAQ (reference sequence). V lost 5 bases and J 2 bases, leaving 7 bases between the germline ends. The CDR3 loop is CASSQDTGNTIYF. The CDR3 nucleotides read TGTGCCAGCAGCCAGGATACTGGAAACACCATATATTTT.

This chain links TRBV5-7 with TRBJ1-1, with D possibly matching TRBD1 (6 bases). TRBV5-7 is an open reading frame, and its role is uncertain. This CDR3 region has 16 residues. Trimming stripped 4 bases from V and 9 bases from J, with 25 bases between. In DNA form, the CDR3 reads TGTGCCAGCAGCCCTCGGACAGAGTACTTAGTGGCGAAAGCTTTCTTT. As protein: CASSPRTEYLVAKAFF.

J is TRBJ2-7 and V is TRBV5-6; TRBD1 is a possible D gene (5 bases). V was clipped by 4 bases and J by 2 bases, with 13 bases between them. Per the germline V gene, CDR1 is SGHDT and CDR2 is YYEEEE. The CDR3 runs to 14 residues. The CDR3 DNA sequence: TGTGCCAGCAGCGGCGAGACAGAAACCTACGAGCAGTACTTC. Translating gives CASSGETETYEQYF.

The chain is built from TRBV2 and TRBJ2-5, with 7 nucleotides matching TRBD1. The trim removed 1 base at V and 5 bases at J, leaving 4 bases unmatched. The CDR3 sequence is 14 residues long. Germline CDR1 SNHLY, CDR2 FYNNEI. CDR3 loop: CASSEDRGTETQYF. CDR3 in DNA: TGTGCCAGCAGTGAAGACAGGGGAACGGAGACCCAGTACTTC.

The chain recombines TRBV4-3 with TRBJ1-1; 8 nucleotides line up with TRBD1. Unmatched junction bases numbered 4, after V lost 1 base and J lost 3 bases. This CDR3 is built from 15 residues. Germline V CDR1 and CDR2: LGHNA, YSLEER. In DNA, the CDR3 is TGCGCCAGCAGCCAAGGGACAGGGAGAGACACTGAAGCTTTCTTT. Protein product: CASSQGTGRDTEAFF.

This chain uses TRBV15 with TRBJ2-3; 13 bases map to TRBD2. This CDR3 has 18 residues. V gave up 0 bases and J gave up 2 bases; unmatched junction bases: 5. CDR1 is LNHNV and CDR2 is YYDKDF in the germline V gene (reference sequence). Here the CDR3 DNA reads TGTGCCACCAGCAGAGAGGGGGGGACTAGCGGGGTCACAGATACGCAGTATTTT. It specifies CATSREGGTSGVTDTQYF. Looking up the rest from reference TRBV15 and TRBJ2-3 gives the full variable domain: DAMVIQNPRYQVTQFGKPVTLSCSQTLNHNVMYWYQQKSSQAPKLLFHYYDKDFNNEADTPDNFQSRRPNTSFCFLDIRSPGLGDTAMYLCATSREGGTSGVTDTQYFGPGTRLTVL.

This chain links TRBV7-9 with TRBJ2-3; possibly TRBD2 for D (5 bases). V was trimmed by 5 bases and J by 0 bases, leaving 12 bases between them. The CDR3 totals 15 residues. Germline loops: CDR1 SEHNR, CDR2 FQNEAQ (reference sequence). CDR3 loop: CASSPSGASTDTQYF. CDR3 nucleotides: TGTGCCAGCAGCCCCAGCGGAGCCAGCACAGATACGCAGTATTTT.

About this clone: Other DNA sequences of this sample code for an identical CDR3. The chain carries TRBV15 and TRBJ1-6, with D possibly matching TRBD1 (6 bases). This CDR3 comprises 15 residues. V lost 0 bases to trimming and J lost 6 bases, with 9 bases between them. Germline CDR1 is LNHNV and CDR2 is YYDKDF (reference sequence). The CDR3, as DNA: TGTGCCACCAGCAGAGATCTAGGGGGTAATTCACCCCTCCACTTT. It codes for CATSRDLGGNSPLHF. Supplemented by reference TRBV15 and TRBJ1-6, the full variable domain reads DAMVIQNPRYQVTQFGKPVTLSCSQTLNHNVMYWYQQKSSQAPKLLFHYYDKDFNNEADTPDNFQSRRPNTSFCFLDIRSPGLGDTAMYLCATSRDLGGNSPLHFGNGTRLTVT.

The chain employs TRBV27 and TRBJ2-7; TRBD2 matches 10 bases. Per the germline V gene, CDR1 is MNHEY and CDR2 is SMNVEV (reference sequence). The CDR3 has 14 residues. Unmatched junction bases numbered 2, after V lost 6 bases and J lost 0 bases. The CDR3 DNA follows: TGTGCCAGCAGCGGGACTAGCGTCTCCTACGAGCAGTACTTC. It specifies CASSGTSVSYEQYF.

The genes are TRBV28 and TRBJ1-1; D gene ambiguous. V lost 5 bases and J lost 0, with 13 bases in between. The CDR3 is 15 residues long. CDR1 and CDR2 (germline): MDHEN, SYDVKM. In DNA form, the CDR3 reads TGTGCCAGCAGTCCTAACCCTCCCATGAACACTGAAGCTTTCTTT. Its translation is CASSPNPPMNTEAFF.

V is TRBV7-9 and J is TRBJ1-6, with a possible D match to TRBD1 (5 bases). The CDR3 has 17 residues. Deletions cut 5 bases from V and 7 bases from J, with 21 bases between. Germline V lookup: CDR1 SEHNR, CDR2 FQNEAQ (reference sequence). CDR3 amino acids: CASSQVGGKVGNSPLHF. In DNA form, the CDR3 reads TGTGCCAGCAGCCAAGTGGGGGGTAAGGTGGGGAATTCACCCCTCCACTTT.

V usage is TRBV5-4 and J usage is TRBJ2-3; tentatively, D is TRBD2 (6 bases). Trimming shortened V by 1 base and J by 1 base, and 7 bases separated the two germline ends. The germline V gene encodes CDR1 SGHNT and CDR2 YYREEE (reference sequence). The CDR3 has 14 residues. In DNA form, the CDR3 reads TGTGCCAGCAGCTTGCGCGGGGGCACAGATACGCAGTATTTT. Translated: CASSLRGGTDTQYF.